A single T cell receptor (beta chain) is shown here with its context. Its antigen is not known. The junction had 11 bases not matched to a gene; V was cut back by 0 bases and J by 8 bases. Germline CDR1 is KGHDR and CDR2 is SFDVKD. This CDR3 is built from 17 residues. The data derive from a study of T cell responses to AZD1222 COVID-19 vaccine. This table comes from immunoSEQ multiplex PCR, and its TCRdb copy is limited to in-frame clones, with some not included. The table records around 61,000 clones, 80% to 90% of them present only once. Findings and limits, study-wide: Nearly half of the spike-specific TCRs reportedly recognize variant regions that carry no mutations. Repertoires in all cases were sampled only once the peak T cell response had passed. Spike-specific TCRs gained breadth and depth after people received two AZD1222 doses. Across the whole spike, CD4 TCRs peaked at regions 160-218 and 743-854.

The rearrangement links TRBV24-1 to TRBJ1-4; TRBD1 matches 7 bases. Sequences were derived from peripheral blood, sampled on day 0 of AZD1222 vaccination. The source of this sequence is an adult in good health. The CDR3 region has the DNA TGTGCCACCAGTGATTTGCTGAGACAGGGAGGTAACGAAAAACTGTTTTTT. It codes for CATSDLLRQGGNEKLFF.